The 2 T cell receptor beta chains given below trace back to one sample, sequenced in a study of PD-1 blockade in classical Hodgkin lymphoma. Time point of the sample: cycle 4 day 1 (C4D1), after five to seven weeks of nivolumab. With no exception, relapse followed autologous stem cell transplantation in all patients, and brentuximab vedotin exposure varied. Clones were read by immunoSEQ multiplex PCR, and TCRdb kept only the in-frame ones, dropping some. The sample shows some 100,000 clones, 90% to 95% of them seen only once. Sequencing used peripheral blood mononuclear cells (PBMCs), obtained before the fourth cycle of nivolumab. These receptors all stem from a human donor with classical Hodgkin lymphoma.

The chain joins TRBV9 to TRBJ1-2; no definite D call. This CDR3 region has 16 residues. Germline lookup yields CDR1 SGDLS and CDR2 YYNGEE. V shed 3 bases and J shed 4 bases, with 19 bases lying between them. CDR3 DNA: TGTGCCAGCAGCGCCCGCTCGAGGGTTCCTCTCTATGGCTACACCTTC. The encoded protein is CASSARSRVPLYGYTF.

This clone was recorded only once. CDR3 loop: CASSQEAGGGYTF. For the CDR3, the DNA is TGCGCCAGCAGCCAAGAGGCCGGGGGAGGCTACACCTTC. The J gene is TRBJ1-2, the V gene TRBV4-1; possibly TRBD1 for D (5 bases). Per the germline V gene, CDR1 is MGHRA and CDR2 is YSYEKL. CDR3 size: 13 residues. Trimming left V 0 bases short and J 8 bases short, with 10 bases between.